This TCR beta chain was profiled in a study of T cell repertoires in cytomegalovirus infection. Study information: Public TCR beta signatures indicated both CMV infection and matching HLA type.

Findings and limits, study-wide: Using cumulative public TCR beta family frequency, the authors identified those who carried CMV together with the relevant HLA. Within the response measured ex vivo, HLA-C-restricted CMV-specific TCR beta clonotypes were dominant.

This clonotype was found a few times. Its antigen is still unknown. TCRdb analysed the reads with MiXCR anew, one entry per CDR3 protein. The sample consists of around 180,000 distinct CDR3 sequences, approximately 19% of them appearing once. The V end was cut by 7 bases, the J end by 16 bases, with 19 bases between. CDR1 MNHNY and CDR2 SVGAGI come from the germline V gene (reference sequence). The CDR3 covers 12 residues. The sample was PBMCs. This clonotype originated in a human donor in good health (CMV status not recorded). Some clones in this sample may be carry-over from other donors' samples. The V gene is TRBV6-6, the J gene TRBJ1-4; possible D gene TRBD1, 5 bases. The CDR3 protein is CASTGRDSGAFF. CDR3 sequence (DNA): TGTGCCAGCACCGGTCGGGACTCGGGTGCGTTTTTT.